This T cell receptor (beta chain) emerged from a study of T cell responses to AZD1222 COVID-19 vaccine. Sequencing was performed with immunoSEQ multiplex PCR; in TCRdb, only in-frame clones are kept and a portion is missing. This table holds roughly 110,000 clones, more than 75% found once. As concerns this clone: Antigen specificity is unknown.

CDR1 is MNHNY, CDR2 SVGAGI, per germline (reference sequence). CDR3 size: 17 residues. V lost 5 bases to trimming and J lost 2 bases, with 20 bases between them. Study-level results: CD4 TCRs linked to vaccination spanned spike, dominating at 160-218 and 743-854.

This receptor was taken from an adult in good health. The sequenced sample was peripheral blood, obtained on day 0 of AZD1222 vaccination. The genes are TRBV6-6 and TRBJ2-3, with a tentative D call TRBD2 (5 bases). The DNA for the CDR3 is TGTGCCAGCAGTCCTCGCCCTACTGGGCTAGCCACAGATACGCAGTATTTT. Translation gives CASSPRPTGLATDTQYF.